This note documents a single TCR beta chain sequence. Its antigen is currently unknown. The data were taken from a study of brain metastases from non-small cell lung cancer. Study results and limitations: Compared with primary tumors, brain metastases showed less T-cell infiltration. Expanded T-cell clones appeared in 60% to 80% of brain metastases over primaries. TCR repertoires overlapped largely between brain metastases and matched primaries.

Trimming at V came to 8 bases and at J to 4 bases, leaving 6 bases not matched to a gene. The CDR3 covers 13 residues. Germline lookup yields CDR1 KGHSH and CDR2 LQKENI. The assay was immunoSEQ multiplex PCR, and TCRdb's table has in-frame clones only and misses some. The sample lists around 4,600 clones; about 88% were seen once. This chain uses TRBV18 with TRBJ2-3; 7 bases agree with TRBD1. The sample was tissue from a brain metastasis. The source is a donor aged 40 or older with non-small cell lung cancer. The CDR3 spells CASTTGNADTQYF. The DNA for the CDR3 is TGTGCCAGCACGACAGGGAACGCAGATACGCAGTATTTT.